The next 5 T cell receptor beta chains were all read from a single sample in a study of CD8+CD57+ T cells in acquired aplastic anemia. Before being chosen for sequencing, patients had shown CD8+CD57+ cell expansion by flow cytometry. Genomic DNA was employed as the template in profiling TCR beta VDJ and CDR3. MiXCR, run by TCRdb on the reads, gives a single entry per CDR3 protein. This table has 250,000 to 350,000 distinct CDR3 sequences, 45% to 65% appearing once. The sequenced sample consisted of sorted CD4+, CD8+, or CD8+CD57+ T cells (not recorded which) from PBMCs. The receptors were sampled from a human donor with aplastic anemia.

This clonotype has only one observation. The chain has TRBV2 and TRBJ2-7; D is uncertain. The V gene lost 3 bases and the J gene lost 2 bases, with 8 bases spanning the gap. Germline CDR1 SNHLY, CDR2 FYNNEI. The CDR3 loop spans 13 amino acids. The CDR3 DNA reads TGTGCCAGCAGTGATGAGACCCCCTACGAGCAGTACTTC. It yields the protein CASSDETPYEQYF.

In the case of this clonotype: A much bigger clone sits one base away, suggesting this may be a read error. The chain recombines TRBV10-3 with TRBJ2-3; 9 nucleotides align to TRBD2. This CDR3 has 17 residues. Trimming cost V 4 bases and J 1 base; bases outside gene matches: 9. The V gene's germline CDR1 is ENHRY and CDR2 SYGVKD. The DNA for the CDR3 is TGTGCCATCAGTGGCGGGGGCGGGGGGGCGGGCACAGATACGCAGTATTTT. This translates into CAISGGGGGAGTDTQYF.

The V and J genes are TRBV29-1 and TRBJ2-1; 7 positions agree with TRBD2. Per the germline V gene, CDR1 is SQVTM and CDR2 is ANQGSEA. The CDR3 loop spans 12 amino acids. J gave up 6 bases and V 6 bases, and 5 bases lay outside the gene matches. The CDR3 DNA reads TGCAGCGTCCCACTAGCGACCAATGAGCAGTTCTTC. Translated, it gives CSVPLATNEQFF.

The rearrangement links TRBV14 to TRBJ2-7; the match to TRBD2 covers 8 bases. This CDR3 is 13 amino acids long. J lost 4 bases, V lost 7 bases, and 6 bases had no gene match. The germline V gene encodes CDR1 SGHDN and CDR2 FVKESK. CDR3: CASTPSGWYEQYF. The CDR3 DNA reads TGTGCCAGCACGCCTAGCGGGTGGTACGAGCAGTACTTC.

This chain links TRBV11-3 with TRBJ2-5; D may correspond to TRBD1 or TRBD2 (5 bases each). Trimming stripped 3 bases from V and 4 bases from J, with 15 bases between. The CDR3 sequence is 15 residues long. Germline CDR1 SGHNT, CDR2 YENEEA. The CDR3 DNA reads as TGTGCCAGCAGCTTGGTCCAGGGAGCACTAGAGACCCAGTACTTC. Its protein is CASSLVQGALETQYF.